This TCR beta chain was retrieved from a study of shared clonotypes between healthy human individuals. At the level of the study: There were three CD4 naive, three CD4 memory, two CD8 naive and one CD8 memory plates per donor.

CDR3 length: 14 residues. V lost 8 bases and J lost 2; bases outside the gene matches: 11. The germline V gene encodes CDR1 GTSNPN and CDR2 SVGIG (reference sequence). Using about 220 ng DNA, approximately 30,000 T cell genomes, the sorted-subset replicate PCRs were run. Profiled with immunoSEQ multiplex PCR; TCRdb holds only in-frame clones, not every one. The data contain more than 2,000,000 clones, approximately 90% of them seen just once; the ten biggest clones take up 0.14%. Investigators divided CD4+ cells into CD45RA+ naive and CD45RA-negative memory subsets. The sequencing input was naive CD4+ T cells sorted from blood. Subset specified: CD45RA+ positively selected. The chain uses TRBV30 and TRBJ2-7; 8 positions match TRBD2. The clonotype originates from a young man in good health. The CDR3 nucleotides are TGTGCCGGCCGGAGGGGGGGACTAGCCTACGAGCAGTACTTC. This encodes CAGRRGGLAYEQYF.